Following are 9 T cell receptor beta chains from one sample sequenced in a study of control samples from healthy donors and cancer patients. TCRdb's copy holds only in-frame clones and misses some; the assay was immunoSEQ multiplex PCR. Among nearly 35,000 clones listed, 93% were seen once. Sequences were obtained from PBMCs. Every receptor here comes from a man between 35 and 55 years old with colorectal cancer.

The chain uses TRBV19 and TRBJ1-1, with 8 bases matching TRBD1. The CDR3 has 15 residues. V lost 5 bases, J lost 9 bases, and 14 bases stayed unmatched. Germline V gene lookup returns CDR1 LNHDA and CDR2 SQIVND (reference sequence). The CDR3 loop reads CASSSMGGDRRKAFF. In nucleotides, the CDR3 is TGTGCCAGTAGTTCCATGGGAGGGGACAGGAGAAAAGCTTTCTTT.

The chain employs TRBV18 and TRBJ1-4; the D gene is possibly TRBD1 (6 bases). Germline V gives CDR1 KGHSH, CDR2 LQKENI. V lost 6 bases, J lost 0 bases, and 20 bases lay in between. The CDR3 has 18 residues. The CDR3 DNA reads TGTGCCAGCTCGCCCAGTCAAGGGGGTGAATCAACTAATGAAAAACTGTTTTTT. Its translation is CASSPSQGGESTNEKLFF. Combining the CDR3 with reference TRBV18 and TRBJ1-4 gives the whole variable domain NAGVMQNPRHLVRRRGQEARLRCSPMKGHSHVYWYRQLPEEGLKFMVYLQKENIIDESGMPKERFSAEFPKEGPSILRIQQVVRGDSAAYFCASSPSQGGESTNEKLFFGSGTQLSVL.

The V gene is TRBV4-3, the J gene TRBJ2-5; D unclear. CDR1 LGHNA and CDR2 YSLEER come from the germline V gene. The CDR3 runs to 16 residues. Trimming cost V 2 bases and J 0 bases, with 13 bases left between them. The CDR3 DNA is TGCGCCAGCAGCCAAACCACCTACAGTGACCAAGAGACCCAGTACTTC. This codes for CASSQTTYSDQETQYF.

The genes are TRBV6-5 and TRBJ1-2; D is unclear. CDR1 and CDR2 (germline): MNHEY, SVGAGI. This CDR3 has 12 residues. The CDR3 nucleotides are TGTGCAAGCGGTACACAGAACTATGGCTACACCTTC. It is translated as CASGTQNYGYTF.

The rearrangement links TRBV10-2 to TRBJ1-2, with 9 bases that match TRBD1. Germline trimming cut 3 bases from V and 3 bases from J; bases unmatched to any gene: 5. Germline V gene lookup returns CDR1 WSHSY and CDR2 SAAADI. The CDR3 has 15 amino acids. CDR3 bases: TGCGCCAGCAGTGATCCCACAGGGGGCTACTATGGCTACACCTTC. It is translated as CASSDPTGGYYGYTF.

CDR3 coding DNA: TGTGCCAGCAGCCCCGGCGGGGTGCAGCCCCAGCATTTT. Protein product: CASSPGGVQPQHF. The chain combines TRBV7-2 with TRBJ1-5; D remains ambiguous. Germline V gene sequence: CDR1 SGHTA, CDR2 FQGNSA. The V gene lost 5 bases and the J gene lost 7 bases, with 12 bases spanning the gap. This CDR3 spans 13 amino acids.

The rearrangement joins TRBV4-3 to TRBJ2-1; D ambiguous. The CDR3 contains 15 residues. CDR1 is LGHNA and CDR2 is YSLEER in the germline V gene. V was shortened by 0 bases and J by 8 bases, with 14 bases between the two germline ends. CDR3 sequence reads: CASSQETEGWDEQFF. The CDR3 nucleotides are TGCGCCAGCAGCCAAGAAACCGAAGGGTGGGATGAGCAGTTCTTC.

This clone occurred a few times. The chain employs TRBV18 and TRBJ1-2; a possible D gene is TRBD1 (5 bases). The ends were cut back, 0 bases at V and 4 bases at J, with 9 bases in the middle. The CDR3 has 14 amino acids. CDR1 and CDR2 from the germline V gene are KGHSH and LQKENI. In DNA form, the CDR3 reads TGTGCCAGCTCACCACCGACAGAGAGCTATGGCTACACCTTC. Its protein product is CASSPPTESYGYTF. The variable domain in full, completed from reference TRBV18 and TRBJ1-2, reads NAGVMQNPRHLVRRRGQEARLRCSPMKGHSHVYWYRQLPEEGLKFMVYLQKENIIDESGMPKERFSAEFPKEGPSILRIQQVVRGDSAAYFCASSPPTESYGYTFGSGTRLTVV.

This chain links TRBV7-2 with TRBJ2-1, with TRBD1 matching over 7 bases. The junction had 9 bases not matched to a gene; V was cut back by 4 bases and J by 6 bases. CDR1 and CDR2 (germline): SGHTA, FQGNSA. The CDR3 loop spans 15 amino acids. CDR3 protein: CASSSRQGIGNEQFF. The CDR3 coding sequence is TGTGCCAGCAGCTCCCGACAGGGTATTGGCAATGAGCAGTTCTTC.